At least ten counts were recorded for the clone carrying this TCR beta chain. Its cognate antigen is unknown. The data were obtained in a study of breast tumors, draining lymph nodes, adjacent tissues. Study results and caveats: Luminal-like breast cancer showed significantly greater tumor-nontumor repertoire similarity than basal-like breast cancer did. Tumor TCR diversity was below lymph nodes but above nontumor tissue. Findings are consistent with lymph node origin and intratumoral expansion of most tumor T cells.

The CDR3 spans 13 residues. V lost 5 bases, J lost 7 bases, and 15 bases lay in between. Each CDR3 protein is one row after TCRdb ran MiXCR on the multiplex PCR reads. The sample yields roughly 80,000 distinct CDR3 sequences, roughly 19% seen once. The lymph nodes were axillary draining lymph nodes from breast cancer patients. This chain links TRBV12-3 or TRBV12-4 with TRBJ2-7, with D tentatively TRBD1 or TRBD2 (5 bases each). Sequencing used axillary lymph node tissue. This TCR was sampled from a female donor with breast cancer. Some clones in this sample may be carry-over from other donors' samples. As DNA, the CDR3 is TGTGCCAGCAGTCGGGACGACGGTACAGAGCAGTACTTC. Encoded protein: CASSRDDGTEQYF.